What follows are 10 T cell receptor beta chains derived from one specimen sequenced in a study of blood T cells in healthy people across ages. Using a J-beta primer mix together with a sample-barcoded 5' primer, a second PCR was run for roughly 7 to 11 cycles. One entry per CDR3 protein results from TCRdb running MiXCR on the 5' RACE reads. The sample lists hundreds of thousands of distinct CDR3 sequences, less than 35% occurring once. Sequenced material: blood. The receptors stem from an elderly woman in good health.

Ten or more counts support this clonotype. The chain employs TRBV20-1 and TRBJ2-1; D is tentatively TRBD1 or TRBD2 (6 bases each). The V end was cut by 0 bases, the J end by 6 bases, with 12 bases between. CDR3 length: 14 residues. Germline V gene data show CDR1 as DFQATT and CDR2 as SNEGSKA (reference sequence). CDR3 in amino acids: CSAREGGHVNEQFF. Here the CDR3 DNA reads TGCAGTGCTAGAGAGGGGGGACACGTCAATGAGCAGTTCTTC.

This clonotype was seen many times. The chain recombines TRBV20-1 with TRBJ2-7, with D possibly matching TRBD1 (6 bases). This CDR3 contains 12 residues. Germline CDR1 DFQATT, CDR2 SNEGSKA (reference sequence). V was cut by 8 bases and J by 4 bases, with 15 bases left in between. The CDR3 DNA sequence: TGCAGTAACCGCAGGGGTCGGTACGAGCAGTACTTC. The encoded protein is CSNRRGRYEQYF.

The gene calls are TRBV5-8 and TRBJ2-3; 12 bases agree with TRBD2. The germline gives CDR1 SGHTS, CDR2 YDEGEE. The CDR3 is 18 residues long. With 1 base clipped from V and 2 bases from J, the junction kept 8 bases outside the gene matches. CDR3 DNA: TGTGCCAGCAGCTTGAAGGGTACTAGCGGGGGGTACACAGATACGCAGTATTTT. Translated: CASSLKGTSGGYTDTQYF.

This clonotype has just a few counts. This chain uses TRBV19 with TRBJ1-1, with a weak D call TRBD1 (5 bases). Trimming shortened V by 11 bases and J by 0 bases, and 13 bases separated the two germline ends. This CDR3 region has 13 residues. Germline V gene sequence: CDR1 LNHDA, CDR2 SQIVND (reference sequence). The CDR3 DNA sequence: TGTGCCGCCCGGGACGGCTTGAACACTGAAGCTTTCTTT. As protein: CAARDGLNTEAFF. Based on the CDR3 plus reference TRBV19 and TRBJ1-1, the full variable domain is DGGITQSPKYLFRKEGQNVTLSCEQNLNHDAMYWYRQDPGQGLRLIYYSQIVNDFQKGDIAEGYSVSREKKESFPLTVTSAQKNPTAFYLCAARDGLNTEAFFGQGTRLTVV.

With regard to this clonotype: Being one base from a much bigger clone, this may be a read error. The chain couples TRBV5-6 to TRBJ1-2; perhaps TRBD1 as D (6 bases). V was trimmed by 1 base and J by 4 bases, leaving 17 bases between them. The CDR3 is 16 amino acids. Germline V CDR1 and CDR2: SGHDT, YYEEEE. The CDR3 sequence is CASSLYGTTSSYGYTF. The CDR3 nucleotides read TGTGCCAGCAGCTTGTACGGGACAACAAGTAGCTATGGCTACACCTTC.

With regard to this clonotype: Its ends do not fully match the called genes, so a read error is possible. This chain joins TRBV25-1 and TRBJ2-5; 12 bases are a match to TRBD2. Germline V gene sequence: CDR1 MGHDK, CDR2 SYGVNS. This CDR3 comprises 18 residues. The CDR3 reads CVSTSASGGEYSYNEQYF. CDR3 in DNA: TGTGTCAGCACCTCAGCTAGCGGGGGGGAATACTCCTACAATGAGCAGTACTTC. The full variable domain, completed using reference TRBV25-1 and TRBJ2-5, is EADIYQTPRYLVIGTGKKITLECSQTMGHDKMYWYQQDPGMELHLIHYSYGVNSTEKGDLSSESTVSRIRTEHFPLTLESARPSHTSQYLCVSTSASGGEYSYNEQYFGPGTRLLVL.

Worth noting for this clonotype: This sequence may be a read error, since a much larger clone differs from it by one base. The chain is built from TRBV25-1 and TRBJ1-6; D is uncertain. The CDR3 covers 12 residues. Per germline, CDR1 MGHDK and CDR2 SYGVNS. The CDR3 loop is CASSDPNSPPHF. The DNA of the CDR3 is TGTGCCAGCAGTGATCCGAATTCACCCCCCCACTTT.

This clonotype has a count of ten or more. V is TRBV7-2 and J is TRBJ2-3; TRBD1 aligns across 9 bases. The V and J ends lost 4 bases and 2 bases, in that order; junction bases with no gene match: 7. CDR3 length equals 16 residues. CDR1 and CDR2 from the germline V gene are SGHTA and FQGNSA. CDR3 in DNA: TGTGCCAGCAGCTCCCAAACAGGGGGCTACACAGATACGCAGTATTTT. This translates into CASSSQTGGYTDTQYF.

Concerning this clonotype itself: In this CDR3 the conserved last residue, phenylalanine or tryptophan, is missing, so a read error is likely. The rearrangement uses TRBV4-3 and TRBJ1-4; D unclear. The CDR3 has 16 amino acids. V gave up 0 bases and J gave up 1 base, with 9 bases separating them. Looked up from germline, CDR1 is LGHNA and CDR2 is YSLEER. The CDR3 region is CASSQDAPGTNEKLFC. DNA for the CDR3: TGCGCCAGCAGCCAAGATGCCCCGGGAACTAATGAAAAACTGTTTTGT.

Of note for this clonotype: A much bigger clone sits one base away, suggesting this may be a read error. CDR3 amino acids: CASSFRRRRQETQYF. The CDR3 coding sequence is TGTGCCAGCAGCTTTCGAAGAAGACGTCAGGAGACCCAGTACTTC. The chain recombines TRBV11-2 with TRBJ2-5, with D unresolved. The V end lost 3 bases, the J end lost 5 bases, and 16 bases lay between the germline ends. The CDR3 has 15 residues. CDR1 is SGHAT, CDR2 FQNNGV, per germline.